Shown below are 26 T cell receptor beta chains from a single sample sequenced in a study of beta chain features in type 1 diabetes. Study outcomes and limitations: TCRB CDR3 length was moderately but significantly reduced in all four CD4+ subsets of Type 1 diabetes patients.

Which antigens these TCRs recognize remains unknown. Investigators reverse transcribed all isolated RNA, so they sequenced expressed TCRB transcripts. The protocol was immunoSEQ multiplex PCR, while the TCRdb copy is restricted to in-frame clones and leaves out a portion. Of about 700,000 clones listed, roughly 13% were seen once; the top ten hold 0.022%. Sequencing was performed on naive CD4+ T cells from blood. The source of these receptors is a man between 18 and 29 years old with type 1 diabetes.

The J gene is TRBJ2-1, the V gene TRBV14; unclear D gene. Trimming pared 2 bases from V and 9 bases from J, leaving 11 bases between. The germline gives CDR1 SGHDN, CDR2 FVKESK. The CDR3 sequence is 13 residues long. The CDR3 sequence: CASSQTAFSEQFF. In DNA form, the CDR3 reads TGTGCCAGCAGCCAAACTGCTTTTAGTGAGCAGTTCTTC.

This chain's CDR3 is CATSREFGRANTGELFF. The CDR3 nucleotides read TGTGCCACCAGCAGAGAATTTGGACGGGCGAACACCGGGGAGCTGTTTTTT. This chain joins TRBV15 and TRBJ2-2; no definite D call. Between the trimmed V and J ends, which lost 0 bases and 0 bases, there was a span of 11 bases. Looked up from germline, CDR1 is LNHNV and CDR2 is YYDKDF (reference sequence). The CDR3 loop spans 17 amino acids.

The chain employs TRBV30 and TRBJ1-2; D is ambiguous. Germline CDR1 is GTSNPN and CDR2 is SVGIG (reference sequence). Between the trimmed V and J ends, which lost 3 bases and 4 bases, there was a span of 12 bases. The CDR3 has 13 amino acids. In DNA, the CDR3 is TGTGCCTGGAGCTTTCGGCAGATCTATGGCTACACCTTC. It is translated as CAWSFRQIYGYTF.

This clone appeared a few times. The V call is TRBV29-1, the J call TRBJ1-4; 7 positions match TRBD1. This CDR3 comprises 12 residues. V lost 7 bases and J lost 3; bases outside the gene matches: 2. Germline CDR1 SQVTM, CDR2 ANQGSEA. The CDR3 DNA sequence: TGCAGCGGGACAGGCGCTAATGAAAAACTGTTTTTT. Translated: CSGTGANEKLFF.

This clone was picked up a small number of times. The V and J genes are TRBV11-2 and TRBJ2-1, with D unresolved. Trimming took off 5 bases at V and 1 base at J, with 9 bases between the two ends. This CDR3 is 14 amino acids long. Germline lookup yields CDR1 SGHAT and CDR2 FQNNGV. CDR3 sequence: CASSPIGSYNEQFF. CDR3 DNA: TGTGCCAGCAGCCCCATCGGTTCCTACAATGAGCAGTTCTTC.

The chain carries TRBV19 and TRBJ2-5; tentative D call: TRBD1 (5 bases). The germline gives CDR1 LNHDA, CDR2 SQIVND (reference sequence). This CDR3 is 13 amino acids long. V was shortened by 4 bases and J by 5 bases, with 11 bases between the two germline ends. CDR3 protein: CASSKGVEETQYF. The CDR3 DNA is TGTGCCAGTAGTAAAGGGGTCGAGGAGACCCAGTACTTC.

This clone was detected only a few times. This chain links TRBV11-2 with TRBJ2-2, with no clear D. The germline V and J ends were trimmed by 2 bases and 4 bases, with 11 bases remaining between them. The CDR3 runs 15 residues. Per germline, CDR1 SGHAT and CDR2 FQNNGV. The CDR3 DNA sequence: TGTGCCAGCAGCTTAAGTGGAGTGGGCACCGGGGAGCTGTTTTTT. Residues: CASSLSGVGTGELFF.

The J gene is TRBJ1-2, the V gene TRBV28, with D tentatively TRBD1 (6 bases). The germline V gene encodes CDR1 MDHEN and CDR2 SYDVKM. V was trimmed by 5 bases and J by 8 bases, leaving 15 bases between them. There are 13 residues in the CDR3. CDR3 sequence: CASSIGQTPGYTF. The CDR3 coding sequence is TGTGCCAGCAGTATTGGACAGACTCCCGGCTACACCTTC.

The V and J genes are TRBV4-2 and TRBJ1-1, with unresolved D. The CDR3 is 15 residues long. Trimming pared 5 bases from V and 3 bases from J, leaving 16 bases between. Germline V CDR1 and CDR2: LGHNA, YNFKEQ. This CDR3 is CASSYRISMDTEAFF. DNA of the CDR3: TGTGCCAGCAGCTACCGGATTAGCATGGACACTGAAGCTTTCTTT.

This clone was recorded a few times. V and J are TRBV5-1 and TRBJ2-2; 7 nucleotides line up with TRBD1. V dropped 4 bases and J dropped 2; count of bases not matched to a gene: 5. The CDR3 has 15 amino acids. CDR1 is SGHRS, CDR2 YFSETQ, per germline. The CDR3 here is CASSAGTVNTGELFF. The CDR3 DNA reads as TGCGCCAGCAGCGCCGGGACAGTTAACACCGGGGAGCTGTTTTTT.

The CDR3 loop reads CATSRESGSTDTQYF. The CDR3 DNA reads as TGTGCCACCAGCAGAGAATCAGGATCCACAGATACGCAGTATTTT. The chain couples TRBV15 to TRBJ2-3; D is unresolved. Between the trimmed V and J ends, which lost 0 bases and 2 bases, there was a span of 9 bases. The CDR3 runs 15 residues. CDR1 and CDR2 from the germline V gene are LNHNV and YYDKDF (reference sequence).

This rearrangement joins TRBV7-9 to TRBJ2-1; no definite D call. This CDR3 is 12 amino acids long. Trimming shortened V by 5 bases and J by 8 bases, and 10 bases separated the two germline ends. Germline CDR1 is SEHNR and CDR2 is FQNEAQ (reference sequence). The CDR3 sequence is CASSEAGHEQFF. For the CDR3, the DNA is TGTGCCAGCAGCGAAGCAGGCCATGAGCAGTTCTTC.

The chain joins TRBV30 to TRBJ2-7; maybe TRBD1 (5 bases). Germline CDR1 and CDR2: GTSNPN and SVGIG (reference sequence). V dropped 2 bases and J dropped 12 bases, with 26 bases sitting between them. The length of the CDR3 is 15 residues. The CDR3 region is CAWSIPTATPTLGYF. CDR3 nucleotide sequence: TGTGCCTGGAGTATCCCGACAGCGACTCCTACGTTGGGGTACTTC.

V gene TRBV7-9 combines with J gene TRBJ1-1, with D maybe TRBD1 (5 bases). The V gene's germline CDR1 is SEHNR and CDR2 FQNEAQ (reference sequence). CDR3 size: 15 residues. Trimming took 2 bases from V and 1 from J, leaving 11 bases between them. The CDR3 nucleotides are TGTGCCAGCAGCTTATTGGGGCAGGCGAACACTGAAGCTTTCTTT. Translation gives CASSLLGQANTEAFF.

The table lists this clone with a few counts. This sequence joins TRBV30 and TRBJ1-5; the D is unclear. Germline CDR1 is GTSNPN and CDR2 is SVGIG (reference sequence). Deletions cut 0 bases from V and 6 bases from J, with 12 bases between. CDR3 size: 14 residues. For the CDR3, the DNA is TGTGCCTGGAGTGTACGGGGTATTAGTCAGCCCCAGCATTTT. This gives the protein CAWSVRGISQPQHF.

The rearrangement links TRBV29-1 to TRBJ2-2; 16 bases are shared with TRBD2. Germline CDR1 is SQVTM and CDR2 is ANQGSEA. The V gene end was trimmed by 6 bases and the J gene end by 4 bases; junction bases not matched to a gene: 11. CDR3 size: 18 residues. Here the CDR3 reads CSVRPGLAGGPGTGELFF. CDR3 in DNA: TGCAGCGTCCGACCGGGACTAGCGGGGGGGCCGGGCACCGGGGAGCTGTTTTTT.

The rearrangement joins TRBV6-6 to TRBJ2-3; TRBD1 matches at 9 bases. The CDR3 sequence is 14 residues long. V gave up 6 bases and J gave up 3 bases; unmatched junction bases: 4. The germline V gene has CDR1 MNHNY and CDR2 SVGAGI (reference sequence). CDR3 residues: CASSKGQGTDTQYF. DNA for the CDR3: TGTGCCAGCAGCAAGGGACAGGGAACAGATACGCAGTATTTT.

This clone was observed a handful of times. V is TRBV5-1 and J is TRBJ2-1, with D perhaps TRBD1 (6 bases). Germline assignment: CDR1 SGHRS and CDR2 YFSETQ. The CDR3 loop spans 14 amino acids. Trimming pared 4 bases from V and 4 bases from J, leaving 12 bases between. The CDR3 is CASSTRTVYNEQFF. The CDR3 nucleotides are TGCGCCAGCAGCACCCGGACAGTTTACAATGAGCAGTTCTTC. The whole variable domain, filled in from reference TRBV5-1 and TRBJ2-1, reads KAGVTQTPRYLIKTRGQQVTLSCSPISGHRSVSWYQQTPGQGLQFLFEYFSETQRNKGNFPGRFSGRQFSNSRSEMNVSTLELGDSALYLCASSTRTVYNEQFFGPGTRLTVL.

The CDR3 nucleotides read TGTGCCTGGAGTATCTCCCGGACTTCAGGGACTAATGAAAAACTGTTTTTT. Translated, it gives CAWSISRTSGTNEKLFF. V gene TRBV30 combines with J gene TRBJ1-4, with D perhaps matching TRBD1 (5 bases). Trimming pared 2 bases from V and 2 bases from J, leaving 18 bases between. This CDR3 contains 17 residues. CDR1 and CDR2 from the germline V gene are GTSNPN and SVGIG (reference sequence).

This clone has a handful of counts. This chain uses TRBV25-1 with TRBJ2-3, with D maybe TRBD2 (5 bases). Deletions cut 2 bases from V and 3 bases from J, with 12 bases between. This CDR3 contains 15 residues. In germline, CDR1 is MGHDK, CDR2 SYGVNS. The CDR3 DNA sequence: TGTGCCAGCAGTGAAGACCGCCGGGGAACAGATACGCAGTATTTT. Translation gives CASSEDRRGTDTQYF.

This clone was recorded a few times. The gene calls are TRBV6-6 and TRBJ1-1; 8 nucleotides agree with TRBD1. Looked up from germline, CDR1 is MNHNY and CDR2 is SVGAGI (reference sequence). This CDR3 contains 13 residues. V lost 10 bases, J lost 2 bases, and 6 bases stayed unmatched. CDR3 sequence: CATDRGGNTEAFF. As DNA, the CDR3 is TGTGCCACAGACAGGGGAGGAAACACTGAAGCTTTCTTT.

This clone occurred a few times. V and J are TRBV4-1 and TRBJ2-3, with TRBD2 as a possible D gene (5 bases). Germline V gives CDR1 MGHRA, CDR2 YSYEKL. V dropped 1 base and J dropped 0 bases, with 8 bases sitting between them. The CDR3 consists of 15 residues. In nucleotides, the CDR3 is TGCGCCAGCAGCCAAGCGGGAACTAGCACAGATACGCAGTATTTT. Translated, it gives CASSQAGTSTDTQYF.

This clone turned up a few times. V usage is TRBV30 and J usage is TRBJ1-1; maybe TRBD1 (6 bases). This CDR3 region has 11 residues. The V gene lost 5 bases and the J gene lost 7 bases, with 11 bases spanning the gap. Germline assignment: CDR1 GTSNPN and CDR2 SVGIG (reference sequence). This chain's CDR3 is CAWGQPREAFF. The CDR3 coding sequence is TGTGCCTGGGGACAGCCCCGTGAAGCTTTCTTT.

This clone was observed a handful of times. Additional DNA sequences in this sample encode the identical CDR3. V usage is TRBV6-5 and J usage is TRBJ1-1; D is ambiguous. The length of the CDR3 is 12 residues. Between the trimmed V and J ends, which lost 4 bases and 4 bases, there was a span of 7 bases. The germline V gene encodes CDR1 MNHEY and CDR2 SVGAGI. The CDR3 protein is CASSSRGTEAFF. CDR3 nucleotide sequence: TGTGCCAGCAGTTCCCGGGGCACTGAAGCTTTCTTT.

The J gene is TRBJ2-7, the V gene TRBV2; D not certain. Germline loops: CDR1 SNHLY, CDR2 FYNNEI. The V end was cut by 10 bases, the J end by 1 base, with 11 bases between. The CDR3 runs 12 residues. CDR3 sequence: CANGRFSYEQYF. CDR3 sequence (DNA): TGTGCCAACGGACGGTTTTCCTACGAGCAGTACTTC.

The CDR3 is CAWGRTVNTEAFF. The DNA for the CDR3 is TGTGCCTGGGGCCGGACGGTTAACACTGAAGCTTTCTTT. This chain connects TRBV30 to TRBJ1-1; D remains unclear. The germline gives CDR1 GTSNPN, CDR2 SVGIG (reference sequence). Trimming removed 5 bases at V and 2 bases at J, with 12 bases between. This CDR3 spans 13 amino acids.